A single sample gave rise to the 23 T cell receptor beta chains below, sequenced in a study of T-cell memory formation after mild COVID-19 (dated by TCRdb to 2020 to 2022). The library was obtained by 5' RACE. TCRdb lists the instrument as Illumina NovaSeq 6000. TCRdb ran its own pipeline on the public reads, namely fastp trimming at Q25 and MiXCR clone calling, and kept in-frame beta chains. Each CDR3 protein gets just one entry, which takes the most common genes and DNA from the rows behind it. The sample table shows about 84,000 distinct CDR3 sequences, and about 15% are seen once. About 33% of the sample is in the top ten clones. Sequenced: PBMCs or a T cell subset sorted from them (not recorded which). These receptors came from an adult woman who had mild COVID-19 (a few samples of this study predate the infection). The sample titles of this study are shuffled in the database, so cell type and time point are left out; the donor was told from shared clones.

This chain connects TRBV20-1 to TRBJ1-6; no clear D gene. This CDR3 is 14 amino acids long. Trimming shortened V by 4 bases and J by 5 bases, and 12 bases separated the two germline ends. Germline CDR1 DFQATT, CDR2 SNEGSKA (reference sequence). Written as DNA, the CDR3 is TGCAGTGCTATTGGCCGAGCGGATAATTCACCCCTCCACTTT. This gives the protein CSAIGRADNSPLHF.

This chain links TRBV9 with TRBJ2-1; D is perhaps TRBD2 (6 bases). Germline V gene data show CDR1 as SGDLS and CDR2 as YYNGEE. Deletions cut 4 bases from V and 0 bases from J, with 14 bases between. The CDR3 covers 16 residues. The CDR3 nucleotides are TGTGCCAGCAGCCCTCGATGGCGGGGCTCCTACAATGAGCAGTTCTTC. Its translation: CASSPRWRGSYNEQFF.

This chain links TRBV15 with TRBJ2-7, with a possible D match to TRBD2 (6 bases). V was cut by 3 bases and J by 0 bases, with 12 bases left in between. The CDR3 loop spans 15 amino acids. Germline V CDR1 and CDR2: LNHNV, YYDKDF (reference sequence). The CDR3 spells CATSSSPGSSYEQYF. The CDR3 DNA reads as TGTGCCACCAGCAGTAGCCCCGGGAGCTCCTACGAGCAGTACTTC. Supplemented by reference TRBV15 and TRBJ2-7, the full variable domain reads DAMVIQNPRYQVTQFGKPVTLSCSQTLNHNVMYWYQQKSSQAPKLLFHYYDKDFNNEADTPDNFQSRRPNTSFCFLDIRSPGLGDTAMYLCATSSSPGSSYEQYFGPGTRLTVT.

The CDR3 nucleotides read TGCAGCGTACGGACAGGGAGCCACTATGGCTACACCTTC. It yields the protein CSVRTGSHYGYTF. The chain uses TRBV29-1 and TRBJ1-2; TRBD1 agrees at 8 bases. Germline V gives CDR1 SQVTM, CDR2 ANQGSEA. This CDR3 has 13 residues. Trimming took 6 bases from V and 3 from J; bases not matched to a gene: 6.

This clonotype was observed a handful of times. The CDR3 is CASSLAESYEQYF. In DNA form, the CDR3 reads TGTGCCAGCAGCTTAGCGGAGTCCTACGAGCAGTACTTC. The chain joins TRBV7-9 to TRBJ2-7, with D unresolved. The germline gives CDR1 SEHNR, CDR2 FQNEAQ (reference sequence). The CDR3 sequence is 13 residues long. V lost 0 bases and J lost 1, with 4 bases in between.

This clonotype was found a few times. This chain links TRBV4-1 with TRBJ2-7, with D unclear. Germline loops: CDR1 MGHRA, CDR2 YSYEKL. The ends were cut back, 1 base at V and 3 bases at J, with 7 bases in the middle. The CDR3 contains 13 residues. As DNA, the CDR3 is TGCGCCAGCAGCCAAGGGGCAGGCTACGAGCAGTACTTC. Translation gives CASSQGAGYEQYF.

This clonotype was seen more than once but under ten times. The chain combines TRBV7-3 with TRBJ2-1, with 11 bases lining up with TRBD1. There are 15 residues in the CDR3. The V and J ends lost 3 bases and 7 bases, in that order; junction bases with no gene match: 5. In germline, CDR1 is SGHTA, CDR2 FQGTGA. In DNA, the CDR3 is TGTGCCAGCAGCTTCGGACAGGGGGCGTGGAATGAGCAGTTCTTC. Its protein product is CASSFGQGAWNEQFF.

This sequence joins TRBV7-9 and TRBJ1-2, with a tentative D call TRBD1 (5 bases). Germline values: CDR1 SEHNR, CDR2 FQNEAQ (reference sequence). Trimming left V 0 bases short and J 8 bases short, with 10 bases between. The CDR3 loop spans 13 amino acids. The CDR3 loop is CASSLADKSGYTF. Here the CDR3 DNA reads TGTGCCAGCAGCTTAGCGGACAAGTCGGGCTACACCTTC. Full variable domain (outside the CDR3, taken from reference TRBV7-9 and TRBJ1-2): DTGVSQNPRHKITKRGQNVTFRCDPISEHNRLYWYRQTLGQGPEFLTYFQNEAQLEKSRLLSDRFSAERPKGSFSTLEIQRTEQGDSAMYLCASSLADKSGYTFGSGTRLTVV.

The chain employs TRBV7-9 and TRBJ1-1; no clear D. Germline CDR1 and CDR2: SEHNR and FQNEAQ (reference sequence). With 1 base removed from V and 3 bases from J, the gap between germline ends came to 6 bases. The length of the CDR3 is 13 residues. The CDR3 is CASSLGTDTEAFF. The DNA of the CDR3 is TGTGCCAGCAGCTTAGGCACAGACACTGAAGCTTTCTTT.

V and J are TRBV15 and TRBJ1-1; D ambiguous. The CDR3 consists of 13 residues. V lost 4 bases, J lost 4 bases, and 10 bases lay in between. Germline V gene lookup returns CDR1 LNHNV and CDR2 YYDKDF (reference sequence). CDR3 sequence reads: CATSMGIPTEAFF. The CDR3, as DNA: TGTGCCACCAGCATGGGAATACCCACTGAAGCTTTCTTT.

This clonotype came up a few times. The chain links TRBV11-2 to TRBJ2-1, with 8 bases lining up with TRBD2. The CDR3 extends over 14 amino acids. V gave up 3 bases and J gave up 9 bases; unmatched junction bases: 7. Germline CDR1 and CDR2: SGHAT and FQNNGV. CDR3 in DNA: TGTGCCAGCAGCTTGCCGGGGGGGCCTGGTGAGCAGTTCTTC. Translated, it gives CASSLPGGPGEQFF.

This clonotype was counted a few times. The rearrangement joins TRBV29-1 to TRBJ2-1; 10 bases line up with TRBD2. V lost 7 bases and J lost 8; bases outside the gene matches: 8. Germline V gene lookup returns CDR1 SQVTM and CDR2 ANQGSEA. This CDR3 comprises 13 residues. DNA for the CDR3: TGCAGCGCCCCTAGCGGGAGTTCGGATGAGCAGTTCTTC. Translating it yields CSAPSGSSDEQFF.

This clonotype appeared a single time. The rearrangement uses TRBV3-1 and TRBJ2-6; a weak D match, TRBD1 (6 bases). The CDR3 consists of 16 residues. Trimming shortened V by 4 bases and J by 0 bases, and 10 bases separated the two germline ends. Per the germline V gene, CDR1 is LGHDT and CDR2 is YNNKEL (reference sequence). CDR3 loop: CASSPRTVSGANVLTF. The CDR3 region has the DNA TGTGCCAGCAGCCCCCGGACAGTCTCTGGGGCCAACGTCCTGACTTTC.

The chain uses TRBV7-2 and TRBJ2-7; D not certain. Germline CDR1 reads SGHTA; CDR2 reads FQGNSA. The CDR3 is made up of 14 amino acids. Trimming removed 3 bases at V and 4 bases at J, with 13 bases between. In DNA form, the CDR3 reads TGTGCCAGCAGCTTGACCCCTACCACGTACGAGCAGTACTTC. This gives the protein CASSLTPTTYEQYF.

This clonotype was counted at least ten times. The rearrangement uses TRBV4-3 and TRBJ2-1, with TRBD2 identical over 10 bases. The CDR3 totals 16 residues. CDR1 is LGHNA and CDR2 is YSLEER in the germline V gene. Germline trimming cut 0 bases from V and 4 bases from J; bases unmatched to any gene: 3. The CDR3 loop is CASSQDSAGGYNEQFF. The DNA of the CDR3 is TGCGCCAGCAGCCAAGACTCAGCGGGAGGGTACAATGAGCAGTTCTTC.

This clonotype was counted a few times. CDR3 DNA sequence: TGTGCCAGCAGTTGGACCGAGCTCGAGCAGTACTTC. Its translation is CASSWTELEQYF. The rearrangement joins TRBV12-3 or TRBV12-4 to TRBJ2-7; the D is unclear. Trimming took off 4 bases at V and 6 bases at J, with 10 bases between the two ends. This CDR3 region has 12 residues.

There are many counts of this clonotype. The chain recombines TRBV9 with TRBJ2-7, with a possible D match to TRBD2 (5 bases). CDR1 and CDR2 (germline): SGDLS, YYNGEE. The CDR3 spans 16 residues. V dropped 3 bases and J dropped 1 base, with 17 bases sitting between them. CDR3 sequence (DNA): TGTGCCAGCAGCGGGGATTCGACAACGGGGTCCTACGAGCAGTACTTC. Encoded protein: CASSGDSTTGSYEQYF.

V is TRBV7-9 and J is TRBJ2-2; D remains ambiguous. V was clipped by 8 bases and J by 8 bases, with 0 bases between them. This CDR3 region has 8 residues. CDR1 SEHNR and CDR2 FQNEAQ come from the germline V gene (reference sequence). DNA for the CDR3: TGTGCCAGCGGGGAGCTGTTTTTT. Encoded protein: CASGELFF.

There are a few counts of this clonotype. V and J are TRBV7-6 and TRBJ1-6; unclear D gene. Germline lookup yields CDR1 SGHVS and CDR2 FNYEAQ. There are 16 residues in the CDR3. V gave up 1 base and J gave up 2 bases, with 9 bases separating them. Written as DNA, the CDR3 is TGTGCCAGCAGCTTAGACCTGCCCGCCTATAATTCACCCCTCCACTTT. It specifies CASSLDLPAYNSPLHF.

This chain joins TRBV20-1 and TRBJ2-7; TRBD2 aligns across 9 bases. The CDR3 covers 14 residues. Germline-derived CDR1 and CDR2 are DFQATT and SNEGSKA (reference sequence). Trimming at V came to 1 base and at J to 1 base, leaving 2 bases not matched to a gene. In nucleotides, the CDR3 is TGCAGTGCTAGAGGGACTAGCGAATCCTACGAGCAGTACTTC. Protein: CSARGTSESYEQYF.

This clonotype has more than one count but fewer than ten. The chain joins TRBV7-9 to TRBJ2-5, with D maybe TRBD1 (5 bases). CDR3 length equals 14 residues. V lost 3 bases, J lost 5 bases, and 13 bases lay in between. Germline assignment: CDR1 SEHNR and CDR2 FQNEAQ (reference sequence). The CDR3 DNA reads TGTGCCAGCAGCTTCACAGGTGATGGCGAGACCCAGTACTTC. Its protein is CASSFTGDGETQYF.

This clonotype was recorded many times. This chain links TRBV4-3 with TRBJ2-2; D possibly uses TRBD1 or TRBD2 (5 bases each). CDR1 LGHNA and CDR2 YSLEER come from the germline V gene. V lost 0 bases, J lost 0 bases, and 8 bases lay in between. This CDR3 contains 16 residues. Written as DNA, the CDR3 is TGCGCCAGCAGCCAAGACCGGGGCACGAACACCGGGGAGCTGTTTTTT. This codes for CASSQDRGTNTGELFF.

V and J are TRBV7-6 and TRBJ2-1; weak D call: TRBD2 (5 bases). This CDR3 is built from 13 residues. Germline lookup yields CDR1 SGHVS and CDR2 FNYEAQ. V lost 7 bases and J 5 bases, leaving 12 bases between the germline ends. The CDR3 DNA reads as TGTGCCAGCACCCCCGCCGGGGACAATGAGCAGTTCTTC. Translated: CASTPAGDNEQFF. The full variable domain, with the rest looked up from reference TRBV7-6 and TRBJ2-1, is GAGVSQSPRYKVTKRGQDVALRCDPISGHVSLYWYRQALGQGPEFLTYFNYEAQQDKSGLPNDRFSAERPEGSISTLTIQRTEQRDSAMYRCASTPAGDNEQFFGPGTRLTVL.